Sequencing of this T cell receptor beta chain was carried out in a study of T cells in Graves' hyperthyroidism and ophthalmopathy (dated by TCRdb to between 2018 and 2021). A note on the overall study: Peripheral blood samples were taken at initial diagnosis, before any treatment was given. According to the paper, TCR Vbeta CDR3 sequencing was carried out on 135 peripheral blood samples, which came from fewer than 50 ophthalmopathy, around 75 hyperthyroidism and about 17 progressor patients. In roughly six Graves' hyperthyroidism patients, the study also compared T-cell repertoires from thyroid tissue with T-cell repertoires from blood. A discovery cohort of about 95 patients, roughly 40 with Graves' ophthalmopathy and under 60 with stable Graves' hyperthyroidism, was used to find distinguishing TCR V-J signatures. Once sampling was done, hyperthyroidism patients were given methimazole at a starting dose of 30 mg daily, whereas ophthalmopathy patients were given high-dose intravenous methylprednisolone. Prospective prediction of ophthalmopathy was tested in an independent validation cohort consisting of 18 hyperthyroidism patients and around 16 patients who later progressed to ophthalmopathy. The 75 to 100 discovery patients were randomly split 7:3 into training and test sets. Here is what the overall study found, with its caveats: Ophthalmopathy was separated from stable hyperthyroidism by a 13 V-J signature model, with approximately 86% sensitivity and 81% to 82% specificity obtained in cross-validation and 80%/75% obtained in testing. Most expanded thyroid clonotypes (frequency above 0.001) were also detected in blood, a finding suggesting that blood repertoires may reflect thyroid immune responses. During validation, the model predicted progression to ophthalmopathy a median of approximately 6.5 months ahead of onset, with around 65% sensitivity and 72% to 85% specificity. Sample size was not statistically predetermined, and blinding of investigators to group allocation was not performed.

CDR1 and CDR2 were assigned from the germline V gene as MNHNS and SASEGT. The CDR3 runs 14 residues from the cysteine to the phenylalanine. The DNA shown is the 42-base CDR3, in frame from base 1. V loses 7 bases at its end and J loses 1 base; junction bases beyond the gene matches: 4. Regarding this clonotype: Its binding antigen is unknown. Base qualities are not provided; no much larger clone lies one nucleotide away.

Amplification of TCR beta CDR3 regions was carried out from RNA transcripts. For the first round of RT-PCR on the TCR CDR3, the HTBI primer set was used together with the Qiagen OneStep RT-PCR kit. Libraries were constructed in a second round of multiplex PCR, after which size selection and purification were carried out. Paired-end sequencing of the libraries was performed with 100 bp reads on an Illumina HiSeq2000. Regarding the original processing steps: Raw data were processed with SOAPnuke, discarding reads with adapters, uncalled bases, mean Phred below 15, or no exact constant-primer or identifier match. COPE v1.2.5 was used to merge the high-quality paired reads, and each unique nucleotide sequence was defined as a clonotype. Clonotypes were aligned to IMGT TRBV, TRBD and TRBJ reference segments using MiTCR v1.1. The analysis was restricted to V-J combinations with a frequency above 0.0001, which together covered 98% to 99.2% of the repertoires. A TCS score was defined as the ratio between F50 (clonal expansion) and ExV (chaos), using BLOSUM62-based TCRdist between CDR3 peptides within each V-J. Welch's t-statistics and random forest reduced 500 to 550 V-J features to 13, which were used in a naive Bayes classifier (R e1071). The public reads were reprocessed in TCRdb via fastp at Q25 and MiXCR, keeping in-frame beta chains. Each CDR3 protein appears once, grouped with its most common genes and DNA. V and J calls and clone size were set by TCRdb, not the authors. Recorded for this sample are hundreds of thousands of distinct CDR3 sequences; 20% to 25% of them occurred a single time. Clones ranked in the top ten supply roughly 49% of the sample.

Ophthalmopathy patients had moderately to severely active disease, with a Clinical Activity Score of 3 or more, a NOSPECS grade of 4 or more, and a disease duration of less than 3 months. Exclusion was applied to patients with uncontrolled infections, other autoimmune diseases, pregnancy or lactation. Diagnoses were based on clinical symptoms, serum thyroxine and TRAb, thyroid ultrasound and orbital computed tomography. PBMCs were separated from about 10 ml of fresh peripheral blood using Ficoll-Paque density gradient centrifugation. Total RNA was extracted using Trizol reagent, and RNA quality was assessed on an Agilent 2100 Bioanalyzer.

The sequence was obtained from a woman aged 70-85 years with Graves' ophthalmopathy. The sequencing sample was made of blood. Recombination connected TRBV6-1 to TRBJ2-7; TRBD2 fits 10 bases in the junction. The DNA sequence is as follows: TGTGCCAGCACCCTAGCGGGAGAGTCCTACGAGCAGTACTTC. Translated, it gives CASTLAGESYEQYF.